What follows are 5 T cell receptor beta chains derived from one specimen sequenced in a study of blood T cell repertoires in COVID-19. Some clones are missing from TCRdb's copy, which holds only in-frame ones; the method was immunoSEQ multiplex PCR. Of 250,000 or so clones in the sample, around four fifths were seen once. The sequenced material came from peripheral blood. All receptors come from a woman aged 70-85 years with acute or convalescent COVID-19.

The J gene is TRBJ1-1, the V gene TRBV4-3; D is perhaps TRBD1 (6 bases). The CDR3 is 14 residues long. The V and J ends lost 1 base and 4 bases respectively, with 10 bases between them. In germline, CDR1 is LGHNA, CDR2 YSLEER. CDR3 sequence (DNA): TGCGCCAGCAGCCAAGCCCAGGGGCTCACTGAAGCTTTCTTT. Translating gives CASSQAQGLTEAFF.

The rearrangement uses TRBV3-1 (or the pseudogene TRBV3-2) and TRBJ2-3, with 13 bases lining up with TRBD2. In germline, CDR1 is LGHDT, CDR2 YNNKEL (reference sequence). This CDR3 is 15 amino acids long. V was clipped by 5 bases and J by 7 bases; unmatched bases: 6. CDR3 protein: CASSLLAGGRYTQYF. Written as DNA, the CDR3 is TGTGCCAGCAGCTTACTAGCGGGGGGGAGATATACGCAGTATTTT.

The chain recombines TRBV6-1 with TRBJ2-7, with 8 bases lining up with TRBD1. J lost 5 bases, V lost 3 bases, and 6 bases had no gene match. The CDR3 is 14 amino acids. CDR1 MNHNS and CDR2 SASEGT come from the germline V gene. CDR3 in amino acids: CASSDQGASNEQYF. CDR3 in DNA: TGTGCCAGCAGTGACCAGGGGGCGAGTAACGAGCAGTACTTC.

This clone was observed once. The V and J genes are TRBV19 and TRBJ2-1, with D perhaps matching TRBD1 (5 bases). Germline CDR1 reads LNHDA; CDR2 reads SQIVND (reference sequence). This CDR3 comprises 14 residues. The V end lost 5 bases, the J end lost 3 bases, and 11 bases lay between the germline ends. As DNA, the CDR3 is TGTGCCAGTAGTGCAGGGCGTCTCTACAATGAGCAGTTCTTC. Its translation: CASSAGRLYNEQFF. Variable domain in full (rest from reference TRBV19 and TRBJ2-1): DGGITQSPKYLFRKEGQNVTLSCEQNLNHDAMYWYRQDPGQGLRLIYYSQIVNDFQKGDIAEGYSVSREKKESFPLTVTSAQKNPTAFYLCASSAGRLYNEQFFGPGTRLTVL.

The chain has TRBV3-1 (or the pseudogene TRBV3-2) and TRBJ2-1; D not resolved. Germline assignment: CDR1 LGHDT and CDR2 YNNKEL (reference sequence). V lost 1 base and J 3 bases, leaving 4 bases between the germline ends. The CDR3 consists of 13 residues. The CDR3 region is CASSQANYNEQFF. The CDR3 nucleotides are TGTGCCAGCAGCCAAGCTAACTACAATGAGCAGTTCTTC.